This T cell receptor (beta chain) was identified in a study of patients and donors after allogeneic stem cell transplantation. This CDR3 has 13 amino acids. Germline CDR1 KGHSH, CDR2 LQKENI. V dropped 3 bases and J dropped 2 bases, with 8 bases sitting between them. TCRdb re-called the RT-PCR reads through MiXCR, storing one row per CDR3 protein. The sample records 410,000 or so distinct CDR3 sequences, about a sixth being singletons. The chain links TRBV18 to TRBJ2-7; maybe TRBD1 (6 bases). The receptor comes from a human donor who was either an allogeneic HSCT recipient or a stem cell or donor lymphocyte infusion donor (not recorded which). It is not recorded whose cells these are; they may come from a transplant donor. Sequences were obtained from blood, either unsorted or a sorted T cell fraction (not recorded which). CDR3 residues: CASSPGATYEQYF. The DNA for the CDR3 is TGTGCCAGCTCACCGGGGGCAACCTACGAGCAGTACTTC.